The rows below give T cell receptor beta chains drawn from one sample of a study of radiotherapy plus CTLA-4 blockade in lung cancer. Assay used: immunoSEQ multiplex PCR; TCRdb lists only in-frame clones, some missing. The data contain 60,000 or so clones, over 65% of them singletons. The sequencing used peripheral blood, collected from a patient treated with radiotherapy plus ipilimumab. The receptor set was obtained from a human donor with non-small cell lung cancer who had a partial response to radiotherapy plus ipilimumab. CDR3s include the opening cysteine and the closing phenylalanine or tryptophan. The D gene is left open where the match is weak. Clone size is not always given. Where it is, it says once, few, many or a class for expanded clones.

clone size: NA
J gene: TRBJ2-1
V gene: TRBV5-1
D gene: NA
CDR3 protein: CASSLGGLGGSYNEQFF
CDR3 DNA: TGCGCCAGCAGCTTGGGGGGGCTAGGGGGCTCCTACAATGAGCAGTTCTTC

clone size: NA
J gene: TRBJ1-3
V gene: TRBV4-1
D gene: TRBD1
CDR3 protein: CASSRGTDTTGNTIYF
CDR3 DNA: TGCGCCAGCAGCCGCGGGACAGACACTACTGGAAACACCATATATTTT

clone size: NA
J gene: TRBJ1-2
V gene: TRBV6-6
D gene: TRBD1
CDR3 protein: CASRGDRGLGYTF
CDR3 DNA: TGTGCCAGCAGAGGGGACAGGGGTTTAGGCTACACCTTC

clone size: NA
J gene: TRBJ2-7
V gene: TRBV19
D gene: TRBD1
CDR3 protein: CASSPLGAGTGGHEQYF
CDR3 DNA: TGTGCCAGTAGCCCTCTCGGGGCGGGGACAGGGGGGCACGAGCAGTACTTC

clone size: NA
J gene: TRBJ2-1
V gene: TRBV4-1
D gene: TRBD2
CDR3 protein: CASSQDRGGGYNEQFF
CDR3 DNA: TGCGCCAGCAGCCAAGATAGGGGCGGGGGTTACAATGAGCAGTTCTTC

clone size: large
J gene: TRBJ1-1
V gene: TRBV9
D gene: TRBD1
CDR3 protein: CASNLGGEGAEAFF
CDR3 DNA: TGTGCCAGCAACCTAGGGGGCGAGGGGGCTGAAGCTTTCTTT

clone size: NA
J gene: TRBJ1-1
V gene: TRBV10-2
D gene: TRBD1
CDR3 protein: CASISKTGANTEAFF
CDR3 DNA: TGCGCCAGCATCTCAAAGACAGGGGCGAACACTGAAGCTTTCTTT

clone size: NA
J gene: TRBJ2-7
V gene: TRBV11-2
D gene: TRBD1
CDR3 protein: CASSDDVPGQVQSSYEQYF
CDR3 DNA: TGTGCCAGCAGCGACGACGTCCCGGGACAGGTACAGAGCTCCTACGAGCAGTACTTC

clone size: NA
J gene: TRBJ2-4
V gene: TRBV5-6
D gene: TRBD1
CDR3 protein: CASSLGQGANIQYF
CDR3 DNA: TGTGCCAGCAGCTTGGGACAGGGGGCGAACATTCAGTACTTC

clone size: once
J gene: TRBJ2-3
V gene: TRBV19
D gene: NA
CDR3 protein: CASSMGAGATDTQYF
CDR3 DNA: TGTGCCAGTAGTATGGGGGCAGGGGCCACAGATACGCAGTATTTT

clone size: NA
J gene: TRBJ1-4
V gene: TRBV5-1
D gene: TRBD1
CDR3 protein: CASSRTGMSEKLFF
CDR3 DNA: TGCGCCAGCAGCCGGACAGGGATGAGCGAAAAACTGTTTTTT

clone size: once
J gene: TRBJ1-2
V gene: TRBV6-1
D gene: TRBD1
CDR3 protein: CASTPGTGSLYGYTF
CDR3 DNA: TGTGCCAGCACCCCCGGGACAGGGAGCCTCTATGGCTACACCTTC

clone size: few
J gene: TRBJ1-4
V gene: TRBV4-1
D gene: NA
CDR3 protein: CASSQTSGGAVEKLFF
CDR3 DNA: TGCGCCAGCAGCCAGACCAGCGGAGGGGCGGTTGAAAAACTGTTTTTT

clone size: few
J gene: TRBJ2-7
V gene: TRBV6-4
D gene: NA
CDR3 protein: CASNRDPYEQYF
CDR3 DNA: TGTGCCAGCAACAGGGACCCCTACGAGCAGTACTTC

clone size: NA
J gene: TRBJ2-1
V gene: TRBV7-2
D gene: NA
CDR3 protein: CASSFEAYNEQFF
CDR3 DNA: TGTGCCAGCAGCTTCGAGGCCTACAATGAGCAGTTCTTC

clone size: NA
J gene: TRBJ2-2
V gene: TRBV6-1
D gene: NA
CDR3 protein: CASSDPRFFGELFF
CDR3 DNA: TGTGCCAGCAGTGATCCTAGATTCTTCGGGGAGCTGTTTTTT

clone size: NA
J gene: TRBJ2-5
V gene: TRBV7-9
D gene: NA
CDR3 protein: CASSFRTGGKETQYF
CDR3 DNA: TGTGCCAGCAGTTTCAGGACAGGCGGGAAAGAGACCCAGTACTTC

clone size: NA
J gene: TRBJ1-2
V gene: TRBV5-4
D gene: NA
CDR3 protein: CASSPGGRGPYGYTF
CDR3 DNA: TGTGCCAGCAGCCCGGGAGGTAGGGGCCCCTATGGCTACACCTTC

clone size: NA
J gene: TRBJ2-7
V gene: TRBV7-6
D gene: TRBD1
CDR3 protein: CASSLGGAGGYEQYF
CDR3 DNA: TGTGCCAGCAGCTTAGGTGGTGCAGGGGGCTACGAGCAGTACTTC

clone size: NA
J gene: TRBJ1-2
V gene: TRBV6-4
D gene: NA
CDR3 protein: CASKGGGSLNYGYTF
CDR3 DNA: TGTGCCAGCAAGGGGGGGGGCAGTTTAAACTATGGCTACACCTTC

clone size: NA
J gene: TRBJ2-5
V gene: TRBV18
D gene: NA
CDR3 protein: CASSPSVETQYF
CDR3 DNA: TGTGCCAGCTCTCCGTCGGTGGAGACCCAGTACTTC

clone size: NA
J gene: TRBJ1-5
V gene: TRBV2
D gene: NA
CDR3 protein: CASSEISGGHQPQHF
CDR3 DNA: TGTGCCAGCAGTGAAATCTCCGGAGGCCATCAGCCCCAGCATTTT

clone size: NA
J gene: TRBJ1-4
V gene: TRBV19
D gene: TRBD1
CDR3 protein: CASSIGGQRRYEKLFF
CDR3 DNA: TGTGCCAGTAGTATAGGGGGACAGCGACGATATGAAAAACTGTTTTTT

clone size: NA
J gene: TRBJ2-5
V gene: TRBV9
D gene: NA
CDR3 protein: CASSVGLGAETQYF
CDR3 DNA: TGTGCCAGCAGCGTAGGATTAGGGGCAGAGACCCAGTACTTC

clone size: NA
J gene: TRBJ1-4
V gene: TRBV5-5
D gene: TRBD1
CDR3 protein: CASSLGDRTNEKLFF
CDR3 DNA: TGTGCCAGCAGCCTCGGGGACAGAACTAATGAAAAACTGTTTTTT

clone size: NA
J gene: TRBJ2-3
V gene: TRBV5-1
D gene: TRBD2
CDR3 protein: CASSLTSGGAGTDTQYF
CDR3 DNA: TGCGCCAGCAGCTTGACTAGCGGGGGGGCGGGAACAGATACGCAGTATTTT

clone size: NA
J gene: TRBJ2-3
V gene: TRBV7-9
D gene: TRBD2
CDR3 protein: CASNIGSGGGGTDTQYF
CDR3 DNA: TGTGCCAGCAACATCGGTTCTGGCGGGGGAGGGACAGATACGCAGTATTTT

clone size: NA
J gene: TRBJ1-1
V gene: TRBV2
D gene: TRBD1
CDR3 protein: CASSKAGQGNTEAFF
CDR3 DNA: TGTGCCAGCAGTAAAGCGGGACAGGGAAACACTGAAGCTTTCTTT

clone size: NA
J gene: TRBJ2-5
V gene: TRBV6-9
D gene: NA
CDR3 protein: CASGGLPQETQYF
CDR3 DNA: TGTGCCAGCGGAGGACTGCCACAAGAGACCCAGTACTTC

clone size: NA
J gene: TRBJ2-7
V gene: TRBV11-2
D gene: TRBD2
CDR3 protein: CASSWPGLAGEASYEQYF
CDR3 DNA: TGTGCCAGCAGCTGGCCGGGACTAGCGGGAGAAGCCTCCTACGAGCAGTACTTC

clone size: NA
J gene: TRBJ1-1
V gene: TRBV19
D gene: TRBD1
CDR3 protein: CASSSPEGQGKTEAFF
CDR3 DNA: TGTGCCAGTAGTTCACCCGAGGGACAGGGTAAGACTGAAGCTTTCTTT

clone size: few
J gene: TRBJ1-4
V gene: TRBV30
D gene: TRBD1
CDR3 protein: CAWSGDSRNEKLFF
CDR3 DNA: TGTGCCTGGAGTGGGGACAGCAGGAATGAAAAACTGTTTTTT

clone size: few
J gene: TRBJ2-5
V gene: TRBV7-2
D gene: NA
CDR3 protein: CANNRRRTQETQYF
CDR3 DNA: TGTGCCAATAACCGGCGGCGAACTCAAGAGACCCAGTACTTC

clone size: NA
J gene: TRBJ2-2
V gene: TRBV9
D gene: NA
CDR3 protein: CASSVGQSNTGELFF
CDR3 DNA: TGTGCCAGCAGCGTAGGGCAATCGAACACCGGGGAGCTGTTTTTT

clone size: NA
J gene: TRBJ1-5
V gene: TRBV2
D gene: NA
CDR3 protein: CASTSGFGQPQHF
CDR3 DNA: TGTGCCAGTACGTCAGGGTTCGGTCAGCCCCAGCATTTT

clone size: NA
J gene: TRBJ1-5
V gene: TRBV28
D gene: TRBD1
CDR3 protein: CASSSPGQGNQPQHF
CDR3 DNA: TGTGCCAGCAGTTCTCCGGGACAGGGCAATCAGCCCCAGCATTTT

clone size: NA
J gene: TRBJ1-1
V gene: TRBV7-3
D gene: TRBD1
CDR3 protein: CASSLNSGQGATEAFF
CDR3 DNA: TGTGCCAGCAGCTTAAACAGTGGACAGGGGGCCACTGAAGCTTTCTTT

clone size: NA
J gene: TRBJ1-3
V gene: TRBV9
D gene: TRBD1
CDR3 protein: CASSVTGGGNTIYF
CDR3 DNA: TGTGCCAGCAGCGTTACAGGGGGGGGAAACACCATATATTTT

clone size: NA
J gene: TRBJ2-1
V gene: TRBV11-3
D gene: TRBD1
CDR3 protein: CASSLDDRDEQFF
CDR3 DNA: TGTGCCAGCAGCTTAGACGACAGGGATGAGCAGTTCTTC

clone size: NA
J gene: TRBJ2-3
V gene: TRBV5-1
D gene: NA
CDR3 protein: CASMGRETDTQYF
CDR3 DNA: TGCGCCAGCATGGGCAGGGAAACAGATACGCAGTATTTT

clone size: NA
J gene: TRBJ2-3
V gene: TRBV28
D gene: TRBD2
CDR3 protein: CASSLLLAGGSDTQYF
CDR3 DNA: TGTGCCAGCAGTTTATTACTAGCGGGGGGGTCAGATACGCAGTATTTT

clone size: NA
J gene: TRBJ2-7
V gene: TRBV10-2
D gene: TRBD1
CDR3 protein: CASLGTGNAYEQYF
CDR3 DNA: TGCGCCAGCCTGGGGACAGGGAATGCCTACGAGCAGTACTTC

clone size: NA
J gene: TRBJ1-5
V gene: TRBV21-1
D gene: NA
CDR3 protein: CASSKGGQLNQPQHF
CDR3 DNA: TGTGCCAGCAGCAAAGGGGGACAGTTAAATCAGCCCCAGCATTTT

clone size: NA
J gene: TRBJ2-1
V gene: TRBV9
D gene: TRBD2
CDR3 protein: CASSAASGSSYNEQFF
CDR3 DNA: TGTGCCAGCAGCGCCGCTAGCGGAAGCTCCTACAATGAGCAGTTCTTC

clone size: NA
J gene: TRBJ2-3
V gene: TRBV27
D gene: NA
CDR3 protein: CASSFLSDTQYF
CDR3 DNA: TGTGCCAGCAGTTTTCTCTCAGATACGCAGTATTTT

clone size: NA
J gene: TRBJ1-2
V gene: TRBV30
D gene: TRBD1
CDR3 protein: CARDSYYGYTF
CDR3 DNA: TGTGCCAGGGACAGTTACTATGGCTACACCTTC

clone size: NA
J gene: TRBJ2-1
V gene: TRBV6-6
D gene: NA
CDR3 protein: CASRTLASSYNEQFF
CDR3 DNA: TGTGCCAGCAGAACTCTAGCGAGCTCCTACAATGAGCAGTTCTTC

clone size: NA
J gene: TRBJ2-1
V gene: TRBV4-1
D gene: NA
CDR3 protein: CASSQGEGGNEQFF
CDR3 DNA: TGCGCCAGCAGCCAGGGAGAAGGCGGCAATGAGCAGTTCTTC

clone size: NA
J gene: TRBJ2-7
V gene: TRBV5-6
D gene: TRBD1
CDR3 protein: CASSLGTGTGGGEQYF
CDR3 DNA: TGTGCCAGCAGCTTGGGGACCGGGACAGGGGGTGGCGAGCAGTACTTC

clone size: NA
J gene: TRBJ1-6
V gene: TRBV6-1
D gene: TRBD1
CDR3 protein: CASSRTGFDSPLHF
CDR3 DNA: TGTGCCAGCAGTCGGACAGGGTTTGATTCACCCCTCCACTTT

clone size: NA
J gene: TRBJ1-6
V gene: TRBV19
D gene: NA
CDR3 protein: CASSKKGMDNSPLHF
CDR3 DNA: TGTGCCAGTAGTAAAAAGGGGATGGATAATTCACCCCTCCACTTT

clone size: once
J gene: TRBJ2-7
V gene: TRBV5-1
D gene: TRBD2
CDR3 protein: CASSSSGGAYEQYF
CDR3 DNA: TGCGCCAGCAGCTCGAGCGGGGGCGCCTACGAGCAGTACTTC

clone size: NA
J gene: TRBJ1-5
V gene: TRBV19
D gene: TRBD1
CDR3 protein: CASTNRGYNQPQHF
CDR3 DNA: TGTGCCAGTACCAACAGGGGGTACAATCAGCCCCAGCATTTT

clone size: NA
J gene: TRBJ2-2
V gene: TRBV6-6
D gene: TRBD2
CDR3 protein: CASSPTSGGTGELFF
CDR3 DNA: TGTGCCAGCAGCCCTACTAGCGGGGGCACCGGGGAGCTGTTTTTT

clone size: NA
J gene: TRBJ1-2
V gene: TRBV6-5
D gene: TRBD1
CDR3 protein: CASPTPGTGMGGYTF
CDR3 DNA: TGTGCCAGCCCGACCCCCGGGACAGGGATGGGCGGCTACACCTTC

clone size: NA
J gene: TRBJ1-5
V gene: TRBV6-5
D gene: TRBD1
CDR3 protein: CASRTGGGHQPQHF
CDR3 DNA: TGTGCCAGCAGGACAGGGGGAGGGCATCAGCCCCAGCATTTT